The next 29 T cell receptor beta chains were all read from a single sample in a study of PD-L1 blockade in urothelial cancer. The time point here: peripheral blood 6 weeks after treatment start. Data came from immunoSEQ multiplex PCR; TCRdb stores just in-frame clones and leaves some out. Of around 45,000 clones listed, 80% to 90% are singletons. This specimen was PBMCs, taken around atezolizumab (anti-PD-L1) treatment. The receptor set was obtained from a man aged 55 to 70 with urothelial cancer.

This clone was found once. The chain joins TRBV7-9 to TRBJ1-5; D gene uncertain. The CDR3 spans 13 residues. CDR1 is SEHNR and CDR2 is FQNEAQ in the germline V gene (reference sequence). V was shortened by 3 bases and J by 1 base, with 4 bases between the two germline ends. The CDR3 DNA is TGTGCCAGCAGCTTGCGAAGCAATCAGCCCCAGCATTTT. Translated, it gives CASSLRSNQPQHF.

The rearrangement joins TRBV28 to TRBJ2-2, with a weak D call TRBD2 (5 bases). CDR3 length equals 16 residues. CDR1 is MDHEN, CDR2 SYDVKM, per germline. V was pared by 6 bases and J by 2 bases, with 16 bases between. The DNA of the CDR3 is TGTGCCAGCAGCCCCTTAACTGCGGGTAACACCGGGGAGCTGTTTTTT. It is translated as CASSPLTAGNTGELFF.

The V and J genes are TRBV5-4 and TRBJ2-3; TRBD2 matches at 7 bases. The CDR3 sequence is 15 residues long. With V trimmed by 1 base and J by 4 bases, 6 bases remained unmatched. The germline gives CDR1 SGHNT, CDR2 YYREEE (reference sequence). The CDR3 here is CASSLRGVQSDTQYF. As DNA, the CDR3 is TGTGCCAGCAGCTTGCGGGGGGTCCAGTCAGATACGCAGTATTTT. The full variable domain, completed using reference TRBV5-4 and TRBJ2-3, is ETGVTQSPTHLIKTRGQQVTLRCSSQSGHNTVSWYQQALGQGPQFIFQYYREEENGRGNFPPRFSGLQFPNYSSELNVNALELDDSALYLCASSLRGVQSDTQYFGPGTRLTVL.

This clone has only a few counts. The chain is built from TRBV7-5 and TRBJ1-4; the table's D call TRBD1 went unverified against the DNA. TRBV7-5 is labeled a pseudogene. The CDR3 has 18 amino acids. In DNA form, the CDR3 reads TGTGCCAGAAGCTCAAGCGCCGGGGACACCAAGACGTATGAAAAACTGTTTTTT. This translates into CARSSSAGDTKTYEKLFF.

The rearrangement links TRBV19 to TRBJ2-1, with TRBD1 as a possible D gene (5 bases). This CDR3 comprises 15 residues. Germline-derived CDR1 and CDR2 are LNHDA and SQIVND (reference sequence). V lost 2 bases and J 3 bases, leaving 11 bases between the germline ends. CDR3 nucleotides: TGTGCCAGTAGTATAAACAGGCCAAGCTACAATGAGCAGTTCTTC. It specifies CASSINRPSYNEQFF.

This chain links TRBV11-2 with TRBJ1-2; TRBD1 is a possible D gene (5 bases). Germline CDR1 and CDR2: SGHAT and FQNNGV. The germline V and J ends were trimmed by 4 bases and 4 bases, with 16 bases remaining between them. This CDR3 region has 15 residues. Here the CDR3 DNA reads TGTGCCAGCAGCTCCCTCGGTTCCGGGGGCTATGGCTACACCTTC. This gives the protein CASSSLGSGGYGYTF.

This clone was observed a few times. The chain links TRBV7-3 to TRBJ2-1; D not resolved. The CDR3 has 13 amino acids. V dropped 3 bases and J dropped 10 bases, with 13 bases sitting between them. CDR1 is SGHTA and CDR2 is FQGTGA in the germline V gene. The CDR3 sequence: CASSFSSMGEQFF. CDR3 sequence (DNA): TGTGCCAGCAGCTTTTCCTCCATGGGCGAGCAGTTCTTC.

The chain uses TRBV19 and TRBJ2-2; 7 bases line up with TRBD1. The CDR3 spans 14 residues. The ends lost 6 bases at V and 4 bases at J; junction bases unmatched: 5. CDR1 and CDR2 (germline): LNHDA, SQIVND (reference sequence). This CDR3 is CASSHRGGTGELFF. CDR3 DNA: TGTGCCAGTAGCCACAGGGGCGGCACCGGGGAGCTGTTTTTT. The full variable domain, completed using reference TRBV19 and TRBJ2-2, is DGGITQSPKYLFRKEGQNVTLSCEQNLNHDAMYWYRQDPGQGLRLIYYSQIVNDFQKGDIAEGYSVSREKKESFPLTVTSAQKNPTAFYLCASSHRGGTGELFFGEGSRLTVL.

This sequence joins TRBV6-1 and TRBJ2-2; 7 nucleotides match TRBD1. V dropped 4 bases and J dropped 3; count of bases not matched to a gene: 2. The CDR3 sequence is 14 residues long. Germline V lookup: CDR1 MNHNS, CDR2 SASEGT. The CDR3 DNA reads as TGTGCCAGCAGTGGACAGGGCTACACCGGGGAGCTGTTTTTT. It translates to CASSGQGYTGELFF.

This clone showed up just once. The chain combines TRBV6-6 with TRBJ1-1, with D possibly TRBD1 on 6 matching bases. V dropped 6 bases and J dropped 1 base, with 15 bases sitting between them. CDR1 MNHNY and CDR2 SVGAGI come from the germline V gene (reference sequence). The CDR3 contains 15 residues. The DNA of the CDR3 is TGTGCCAGCAGCGATCTCGGGACACCGAACACTGAAGCTTTCTTT. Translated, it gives CASSDLGTPNTEAFF.

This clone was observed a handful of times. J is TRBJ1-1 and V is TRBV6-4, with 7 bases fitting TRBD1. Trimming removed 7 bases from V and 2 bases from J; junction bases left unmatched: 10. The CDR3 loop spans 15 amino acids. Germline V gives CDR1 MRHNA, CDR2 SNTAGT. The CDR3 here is CASKNRTGTNTEAFF. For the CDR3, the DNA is TGTGCCAGCAAAAATCGGACAGGTACAAACACTGAAGCTTTCTTT.

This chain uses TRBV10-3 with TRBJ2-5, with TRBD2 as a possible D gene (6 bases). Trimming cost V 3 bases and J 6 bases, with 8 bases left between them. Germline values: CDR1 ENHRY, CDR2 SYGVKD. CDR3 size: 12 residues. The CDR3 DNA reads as TGTGCCATCAGTGACGGGAGAAAGACCCAGTACTTC. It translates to CAISDGRKTQYF.

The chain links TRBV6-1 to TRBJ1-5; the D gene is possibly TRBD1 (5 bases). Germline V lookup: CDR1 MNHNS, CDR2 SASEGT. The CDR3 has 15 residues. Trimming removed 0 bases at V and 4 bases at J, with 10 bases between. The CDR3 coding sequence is TGTGCCAGCAGTGAAGCCTTGGGGCAAAATCAGCCCCAGCATTTT. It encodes CASSEALGQNQPQHF.

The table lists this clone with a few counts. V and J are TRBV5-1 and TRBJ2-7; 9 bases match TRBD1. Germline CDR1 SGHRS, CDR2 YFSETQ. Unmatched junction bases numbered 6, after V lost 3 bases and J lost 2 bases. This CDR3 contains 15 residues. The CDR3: CASSSGTGMTYEQYF. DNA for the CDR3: TGCGCCAGCAGCTCCGGGACAGGGATGACCTACGAGCAGTACTTC. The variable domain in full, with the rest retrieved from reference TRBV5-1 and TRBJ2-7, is KAGVTQTPRYLIKTRGQQVTLSCSPISGHRSVSWYQQTPGQGLQFLFEYFSETQRNKGNFPGRFSGRQFSNSRSEMNVSTLELGDSALYLCASSSGTGMTYEQYFGPGTRLTVT.

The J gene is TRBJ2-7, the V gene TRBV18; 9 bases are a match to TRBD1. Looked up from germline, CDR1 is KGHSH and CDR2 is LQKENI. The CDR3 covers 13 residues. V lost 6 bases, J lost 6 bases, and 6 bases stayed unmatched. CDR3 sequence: CASSDTGGREQYF. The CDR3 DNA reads TGTGCCAGCTCGGACACAGGGGGCCGCGAGCAGTACTTC.

CDR3: CASSPGSYGYTF. The CDR3 region has the DNA TGTGCCAGCAGCCCAGGGTCCTATGGCTACACCTTC. The chain links TRBV7-9 to TRBJ1-2; D perhaps matches TRBD1 (5 bases). There are 12 residues in the CDR3. V was pared by 5 bases and J by 4 bases, with 8 bases between. Germline V gene sequence: CDR1 SEHNR, CDR2 FQNEAQ (reference sequence). Variable domain in full (rest from reference TRBV7-9 and TRBJ1-2): DTGVSQNPRHKITKRGQNVTFRCDPISEHNRLYWYRQTLGQGPEFLTYFQNEAQLEKSRLLSDRFSAERPKGSFSTLEIQRTEQGDSAMYLCASSPGSYGYTFGSGTRLTVV.

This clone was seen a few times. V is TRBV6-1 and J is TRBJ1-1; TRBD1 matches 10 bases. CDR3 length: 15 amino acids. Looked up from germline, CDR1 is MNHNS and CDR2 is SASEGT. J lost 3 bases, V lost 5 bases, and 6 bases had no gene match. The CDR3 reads CASSHPGQGHTEAFF. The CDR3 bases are TGTGCCAGCAGTCATCCGGGACAGGGGCACACTGAAGCTTTCTTT.

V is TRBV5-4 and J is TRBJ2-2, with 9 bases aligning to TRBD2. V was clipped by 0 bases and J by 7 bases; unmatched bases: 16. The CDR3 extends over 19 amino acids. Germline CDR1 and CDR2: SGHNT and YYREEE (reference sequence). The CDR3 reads CASSLGPLRAGGPDGELFF. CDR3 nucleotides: TGTGCCAGCAGCTTGGGGCCGCTAAGGGCGGGGGGGCCAGACGGGGAGCTGTTTTTT.

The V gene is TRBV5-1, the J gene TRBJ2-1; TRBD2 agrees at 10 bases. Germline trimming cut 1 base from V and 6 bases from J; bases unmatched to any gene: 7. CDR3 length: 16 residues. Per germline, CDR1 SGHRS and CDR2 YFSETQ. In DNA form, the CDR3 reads TGCGCCAGCAGCTTGTCAGCGGGGGGGCTCTTCAATGAGCAGTTCTTC. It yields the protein CASSLSAGGLFNEQFF.

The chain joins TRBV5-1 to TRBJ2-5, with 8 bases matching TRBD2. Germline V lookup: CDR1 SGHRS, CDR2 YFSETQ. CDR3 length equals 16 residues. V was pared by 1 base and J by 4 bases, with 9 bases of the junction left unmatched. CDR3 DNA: TGCGCCAGCAGCTTGCGGGGGGGTTTGCCATCAGAGACCCAGTACTTC. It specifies CASSLRGGLPSETQYF.

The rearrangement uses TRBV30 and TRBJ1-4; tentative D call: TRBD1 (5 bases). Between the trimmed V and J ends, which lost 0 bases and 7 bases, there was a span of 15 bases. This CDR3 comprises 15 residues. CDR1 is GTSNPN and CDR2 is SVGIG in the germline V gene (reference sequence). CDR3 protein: CAWSVGGAGGEKLFF. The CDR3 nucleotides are TGTGCCTGGAGTGTAGGCGGGGCCGGTGGTGAAAAACTGTTTTTT.

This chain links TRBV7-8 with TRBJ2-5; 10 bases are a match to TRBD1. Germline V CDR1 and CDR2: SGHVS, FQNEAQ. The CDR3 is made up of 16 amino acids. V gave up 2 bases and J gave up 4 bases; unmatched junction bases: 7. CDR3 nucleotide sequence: TGTGCCAGCAGCTTAAAGCGGTGGGACAGGGGAGAGACCCAGTACTTC. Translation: CASSLKRWDRGETQYF.

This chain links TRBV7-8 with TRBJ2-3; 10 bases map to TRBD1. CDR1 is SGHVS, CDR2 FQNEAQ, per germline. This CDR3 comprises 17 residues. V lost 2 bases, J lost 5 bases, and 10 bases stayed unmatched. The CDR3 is CASSLILGTGAKDTQYF. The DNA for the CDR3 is TGTGCCAGCAGCTTAATTCTCGGGACAGGGGCAAAAGATACGCAGTATTTT.

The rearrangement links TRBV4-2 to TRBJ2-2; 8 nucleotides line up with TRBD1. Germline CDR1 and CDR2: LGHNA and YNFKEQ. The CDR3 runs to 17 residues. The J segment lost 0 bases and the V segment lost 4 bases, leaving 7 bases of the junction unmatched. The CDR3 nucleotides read TGTGCCAGCAGCCGAAGCCCACAGGGGGCGAACACCGGGGAGCTGTTTTTT. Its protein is CASSRSPQGANTGELFF.

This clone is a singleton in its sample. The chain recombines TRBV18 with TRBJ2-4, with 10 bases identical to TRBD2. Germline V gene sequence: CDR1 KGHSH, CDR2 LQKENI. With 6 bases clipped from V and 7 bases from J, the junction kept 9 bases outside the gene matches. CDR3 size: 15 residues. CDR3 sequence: CASSTNERGGNIQYF. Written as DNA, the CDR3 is TGTGCCAGCTCCACCAACGAGCGGGGGGGTAACATTCAGTACTTC.

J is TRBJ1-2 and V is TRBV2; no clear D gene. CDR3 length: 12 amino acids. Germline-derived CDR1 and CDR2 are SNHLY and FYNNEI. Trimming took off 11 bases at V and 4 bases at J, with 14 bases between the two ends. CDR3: CAGTLRGYGYTF. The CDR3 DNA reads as TGTGCCGGAACTCTCCGCGGCTATGGCTACACCTTC.

In nucleotides, the CDR3 is TGTGCCAGCAATTGGAGACGCTCCTACAATGAGCAGTTCTTC. Translating it yields CASNWRRSYNEQFF. The chain joins TRBV6-5 to TRBJ2-1; D remains ambiguous. Germline V lookup: CDR1 MNHEY, CDR2 SVGAGI. V was pared by 7 bases and J by 0 bases, with 10 bases between. The CDR3 contains 14 residues.

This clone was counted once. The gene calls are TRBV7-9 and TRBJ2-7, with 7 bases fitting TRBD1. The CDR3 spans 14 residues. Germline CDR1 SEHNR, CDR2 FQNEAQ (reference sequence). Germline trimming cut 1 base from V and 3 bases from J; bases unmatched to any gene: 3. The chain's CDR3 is CASSLDTGDYEQYF. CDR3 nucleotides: TGTGCCAGCAGCTTAGATACAGGGGACTACGAGCAGTACTTC. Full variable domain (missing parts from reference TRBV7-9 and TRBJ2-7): DTGVSQNPRHKITKRGQNVTFRCDPISEHNRLYWYRQTLGQGPEFLTYFQNEAQLEKSRLLSDRFSAERPKGSFSTLEIQRTEQGDSAMYLCASSLDTGDYEQYFGPGTRLTVT.

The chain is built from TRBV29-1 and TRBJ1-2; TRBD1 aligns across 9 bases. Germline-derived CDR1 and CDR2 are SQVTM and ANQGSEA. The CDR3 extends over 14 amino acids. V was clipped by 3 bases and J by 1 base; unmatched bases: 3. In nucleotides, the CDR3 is TGCAGCGTTGACGGGACAGGGTTTAACTATGGCTACACCTTC. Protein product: CSVDGTGFNYGYTF.